Listed below are T cell receptor beta chains from one sample, sequenced in a study of response to subunit inactivated influenza vaccine. In TCRdb, the RT-PCR reads were re-called with MiXCR into one record per CDR3 protein. This table holds hundreds of thousands of distinct CDR3 sequences, roughly 13% found once. Specimen: PBMCs from blood, collected more than 35 days after vaccination. The source of these receptors is a man aged 50 to 59 who received an inactivated influenza vaccine. CDR3s leave out the opening cysteine and the closing phenylalanine or tryptophan. Fields, in order: CDR3 protein, J gene, clone size, V gene. The size entry is marked missing in some rows and otherwise reads once, few, many or a size class.

AISESGRYQH | TRBJ1-5 | few | TRBV10-3
SARAGSSYNEQF | TRBJ2-1 | many | TRBV20-1
ASSRDPRSGNTIY | TRBJ1-3 | many | TRBV5-1
SVEQPSTDTQY | TRBJ2-3 | - | TRBV20-1
ASRPPGAEQF | TRBJ2-1 | few | TRBV11-2
ASSLVSGGASYEQY | TRBJ2-7 | few | TRBV7-9
ASSQDSGRTQY | TRBJ2-5 | - | TRBV3-1
ASSPPDGDREKLF | TRBJ1-4 | few | TRBV18
ASRPDSYYNSPLH | TRBJ1-6 | few | TRBV12-3/TRBV12-4
ASSFQGAGTEAF | TRBJ1-1 | - | TRBV5-1
ASSVVGGNSYNEQF | TRBJ2-1 | - | TRBV9
ASSATSIEQF | TRBJ2-1 | few | TRBV11-2
SALPPVAHQETQY | TRBJ2-5 | few | TRBV20-1